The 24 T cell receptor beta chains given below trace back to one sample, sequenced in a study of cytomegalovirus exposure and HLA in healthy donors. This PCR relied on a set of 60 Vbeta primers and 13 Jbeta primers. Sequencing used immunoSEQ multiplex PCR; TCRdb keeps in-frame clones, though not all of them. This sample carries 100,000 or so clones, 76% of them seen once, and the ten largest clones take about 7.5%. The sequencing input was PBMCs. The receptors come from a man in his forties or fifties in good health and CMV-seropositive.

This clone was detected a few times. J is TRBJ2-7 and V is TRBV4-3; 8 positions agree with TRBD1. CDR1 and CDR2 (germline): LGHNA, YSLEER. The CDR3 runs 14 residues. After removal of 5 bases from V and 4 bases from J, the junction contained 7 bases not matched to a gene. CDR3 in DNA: TGCGCCAGCAGCGACCGGACAGGGCCATACGAGCAGTACTTC. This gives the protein CASSDRTGPYEQYF.

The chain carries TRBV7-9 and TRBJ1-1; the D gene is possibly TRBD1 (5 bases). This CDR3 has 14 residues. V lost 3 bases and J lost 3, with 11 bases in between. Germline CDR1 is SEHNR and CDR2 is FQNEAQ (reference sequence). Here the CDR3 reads CASSLGLGDTEAFF. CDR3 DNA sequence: TGTGCCAGCAGCTTGGGTTTAGGGGACACTGAAGCTTTCTTT.

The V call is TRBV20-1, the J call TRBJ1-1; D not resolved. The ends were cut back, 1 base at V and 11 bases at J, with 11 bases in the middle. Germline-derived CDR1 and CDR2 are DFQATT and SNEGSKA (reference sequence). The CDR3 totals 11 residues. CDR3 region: CSARGPPTAFF. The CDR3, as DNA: TGCAGTGCTAGAGGCCCCCCTACCGCTTTCTTT.

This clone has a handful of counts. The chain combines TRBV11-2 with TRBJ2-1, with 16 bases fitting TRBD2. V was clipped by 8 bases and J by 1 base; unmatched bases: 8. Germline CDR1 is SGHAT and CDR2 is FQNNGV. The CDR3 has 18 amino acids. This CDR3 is CASVSGLAGGLSYNEQFF. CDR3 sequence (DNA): TGTGCCAGCGTCTCGGGACTAGCGGGGGGGTTGTCCTACAATGAGCAGTTCTTC. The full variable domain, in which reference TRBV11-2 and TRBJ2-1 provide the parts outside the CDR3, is EAGVAQSPRYKIIEKRQSVAFWCNPISGHATLYWYQQILGQGPKLLIQFQNNGVVDDSQLPKDRFSAERLKGVDSTLKIQPAKLEDSAVYLCASVSGLAGGLSYNEQFFGPGTRLTVL.

This CDR3 is CSVDKGAGYTF. CDR3 DNA sequence: TGCAGCGTTGATAAGGGGGCTGGCTACACCTTC. V usage is TRBV29-1 and J usage is TRBJ1-2; 7 positions agree with TRBD1. The germline gives CDR1 SQVTM, CDR2 ANQGSEA. The CDR3 consists of 11 residues. The V and J ends lost 3 bases and 7 bases, in that order; junction bases with no gene match: 2.

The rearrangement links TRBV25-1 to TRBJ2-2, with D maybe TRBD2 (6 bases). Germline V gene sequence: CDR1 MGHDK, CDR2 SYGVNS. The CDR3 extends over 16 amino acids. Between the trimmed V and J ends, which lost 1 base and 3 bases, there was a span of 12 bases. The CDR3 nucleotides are TGTGCCAGCAGTGAATCTCGGGGGAAGCACACCGGGGAGCTGTTTTTT. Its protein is CASSESRGKHTGELFF.

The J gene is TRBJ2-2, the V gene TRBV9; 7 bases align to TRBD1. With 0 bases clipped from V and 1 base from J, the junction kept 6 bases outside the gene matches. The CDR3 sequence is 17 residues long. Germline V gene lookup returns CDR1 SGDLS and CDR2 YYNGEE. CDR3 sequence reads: CASSVDPYRGNTGELFF. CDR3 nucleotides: TGTGCCAGCAGCGTAGATCCGTACAGGGGGAACACCGGGGAGCTGTTTTTT.

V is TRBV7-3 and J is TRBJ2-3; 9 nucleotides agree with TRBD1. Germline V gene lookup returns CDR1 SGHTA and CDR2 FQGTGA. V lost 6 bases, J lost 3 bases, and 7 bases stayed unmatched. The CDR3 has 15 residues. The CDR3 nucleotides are TGTGCCAGCAGTTCCGACAGGGGGGTGACAGATACGCAGTATTTT. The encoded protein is CASSSDRGVTDTQYF.

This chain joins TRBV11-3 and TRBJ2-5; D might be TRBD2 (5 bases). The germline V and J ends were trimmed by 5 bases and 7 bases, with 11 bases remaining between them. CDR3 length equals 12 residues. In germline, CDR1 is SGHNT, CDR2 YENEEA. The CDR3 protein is CASSQRVGTQYF. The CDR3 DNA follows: TGTGCCAGCAGCCAGAGGGTAGGGACCCAGTACTTC.

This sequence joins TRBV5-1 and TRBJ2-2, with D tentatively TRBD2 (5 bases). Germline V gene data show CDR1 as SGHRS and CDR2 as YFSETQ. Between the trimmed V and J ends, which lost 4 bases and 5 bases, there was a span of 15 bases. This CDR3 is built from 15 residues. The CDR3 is CASSPSGIRTGELFF. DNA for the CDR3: TGCGCCAGCAGCCCATCCGGGATAAGGACCGGGGAGCTGTTTTTT.

The CDR3, as DNA: TGTGCCAGCAGCCCAAGGGGACTAGCGAACTACGAGCAGTACTTC. It yields the protein CASSPRGLANYEQYF. This chain joins TRBV7-9 and TRBJ2-7, with TRBD2 identical over 10 bases. In germline, CDR1 is SEHNR, CDR2 FQNEAQ (reference sequence). The CDR3 runs 15 residues. V lost 5 bases, J lost 3 bases, and 7 bases stayed unmatched.

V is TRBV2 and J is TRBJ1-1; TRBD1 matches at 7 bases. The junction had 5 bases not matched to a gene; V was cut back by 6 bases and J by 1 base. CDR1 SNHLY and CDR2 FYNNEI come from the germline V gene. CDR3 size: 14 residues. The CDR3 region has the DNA TGTGCCAGCAGCCAGACAGGGAAGAACACTGAAGCTTTCTTT. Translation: CASSQTGKNTEAFF.

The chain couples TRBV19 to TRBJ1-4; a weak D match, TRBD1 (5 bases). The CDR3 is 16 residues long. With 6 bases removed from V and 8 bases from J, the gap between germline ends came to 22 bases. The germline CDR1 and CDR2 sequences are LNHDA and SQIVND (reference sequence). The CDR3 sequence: CASSTWMTAPQEKLFF. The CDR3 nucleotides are TGTGCCAGTAGCACCTGGATGACAGCGCCCCAGGAAAAACTGTTTTTT.

CDR3 sequence: CASGTGKGDSPLHF. CDR3 coding DNA: TGTGCCAGCGGGACAGGCAAAGGGGATTCACCCCTCCACTTT. The genes are TRBV10-3 and TRBJ1-6, with TRBD1 matching 8 bases. This CDR3 is 14 amino acids long. J lost 8 bases, V lost 10 bases, and 10 bases had no gene match. Germline V lookup: CDR1 ENHRY, CDR2 SYGVKD.

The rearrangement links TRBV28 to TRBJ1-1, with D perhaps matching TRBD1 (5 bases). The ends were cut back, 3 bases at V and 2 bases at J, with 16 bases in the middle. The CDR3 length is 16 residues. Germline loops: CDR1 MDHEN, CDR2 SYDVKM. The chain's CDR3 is CASSLLAGIPNTEAFF. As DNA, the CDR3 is TGTGCCAGCAGTTTGCTGGCAGGGATTCCCAACACTGAAGCTTTCTTT. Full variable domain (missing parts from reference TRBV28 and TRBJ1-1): DVKVTQSSRYLVKRTGEKVFLECVQDMDHENMFWYRQDPGLGLRLIYFSYDVKMKEKGDIPEGYSVSREKKERFSLILESASTNQTSMYLCASSLLAGIPNTEAFFGQGTRLTVV.

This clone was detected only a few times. Written as DNA, the CDR3 is TGTGCCAGCAGCTTGGGACAGCTTCTCGAGCAGTACTTC. It encodes CASSLGQLLEQYF. V usage is TRBV5-5 and J usage is TRBJ2-7; TRBD1 might be the D (5 bases). The V end lost 0 bases, the J end lost 6 bases, and 10 bases lay between the germline ends. Germline V lookup: CDR1 SGHKS, CDR2 YYEKEE (reference sequence). The CDR3 spans 13 residues.

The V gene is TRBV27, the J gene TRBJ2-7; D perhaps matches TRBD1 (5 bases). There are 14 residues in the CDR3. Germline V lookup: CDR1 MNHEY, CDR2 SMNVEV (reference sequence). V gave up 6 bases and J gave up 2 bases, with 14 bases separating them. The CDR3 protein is CASRYDRSTYEQYF. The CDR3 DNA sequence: TGTGCCAGCAGATATGACAGATCCACCTACGAGCAGTACTTC.

The CDR3 reads CASSLTGRVSYTEAFF. Written as DNA, the CDR3 is TGTGCCAGCAGCTTAACAGGGAGAGTGTCTTACACTGAAGCTTTCTTT. The rearrangement joins TRBV7-3 to TRBJ1-1, with no clear D. CDR1 is SGHTA and CDR2 is FQGTGA in the germline V gene. This CDR3 spans 16 amino acids. The V end was cut by 0 bases, the J end by 3 bases, with 14 bases between.

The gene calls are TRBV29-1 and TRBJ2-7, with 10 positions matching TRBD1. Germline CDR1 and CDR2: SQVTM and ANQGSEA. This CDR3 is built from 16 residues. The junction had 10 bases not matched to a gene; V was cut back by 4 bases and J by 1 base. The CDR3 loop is CSVAGGTGQGSYEQYF. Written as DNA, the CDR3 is TGCAGCGTTGCTGGGGGTACGGGACAGGGGTCCTACGAGCAGTACTTC.

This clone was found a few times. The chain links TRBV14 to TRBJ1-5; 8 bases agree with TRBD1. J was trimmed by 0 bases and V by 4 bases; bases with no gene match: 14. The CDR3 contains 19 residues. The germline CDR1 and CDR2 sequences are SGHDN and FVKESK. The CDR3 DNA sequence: TGTGCCAGCAGCCGTCAGACAGGGGAGAGGGCTTATAGCAATCAGCCCCAGCATTTT. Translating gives CASSRQTGERAYSNQPQHF.

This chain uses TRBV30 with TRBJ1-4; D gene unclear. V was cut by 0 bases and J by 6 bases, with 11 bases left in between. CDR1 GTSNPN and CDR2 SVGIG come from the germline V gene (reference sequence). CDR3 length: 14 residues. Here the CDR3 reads CAWSVPGLDEKLFF. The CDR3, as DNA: TGTGCCTGGAGTGTACCGGGGTTGGATGAAAAACTGTTTTTT.

The CDR3 is CASSDRRNTIYF. The CDR3 coding sequence is TGTGCCAGCAGTGATAGAAGAAACACCATATATTTT. The rearrangement joins TRBV6-1 to TRBJ1-3; D is unclear. The CDR3 is made up of 12 amino acids. Trimming took 3 bases from V and 5 from J, leaving 5 bases between them. Germline values: CDR1 MNHNS, CDR2 SASEGT.

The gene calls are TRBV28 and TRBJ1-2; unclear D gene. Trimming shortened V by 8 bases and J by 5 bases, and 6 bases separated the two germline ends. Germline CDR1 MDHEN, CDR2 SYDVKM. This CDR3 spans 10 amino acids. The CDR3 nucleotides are TGTGCCAGCGAGAAATATGGCTACACCTTC. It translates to CASEKYGYTF.

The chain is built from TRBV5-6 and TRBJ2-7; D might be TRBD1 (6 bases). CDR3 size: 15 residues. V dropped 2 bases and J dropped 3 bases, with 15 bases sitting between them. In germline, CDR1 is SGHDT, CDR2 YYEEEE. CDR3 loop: CASSFSGAGDYEQYF. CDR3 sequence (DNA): TGTGCCAGCAGCTTTTCAGGGGCAGGGGACTACGAGCAGTACTTC.